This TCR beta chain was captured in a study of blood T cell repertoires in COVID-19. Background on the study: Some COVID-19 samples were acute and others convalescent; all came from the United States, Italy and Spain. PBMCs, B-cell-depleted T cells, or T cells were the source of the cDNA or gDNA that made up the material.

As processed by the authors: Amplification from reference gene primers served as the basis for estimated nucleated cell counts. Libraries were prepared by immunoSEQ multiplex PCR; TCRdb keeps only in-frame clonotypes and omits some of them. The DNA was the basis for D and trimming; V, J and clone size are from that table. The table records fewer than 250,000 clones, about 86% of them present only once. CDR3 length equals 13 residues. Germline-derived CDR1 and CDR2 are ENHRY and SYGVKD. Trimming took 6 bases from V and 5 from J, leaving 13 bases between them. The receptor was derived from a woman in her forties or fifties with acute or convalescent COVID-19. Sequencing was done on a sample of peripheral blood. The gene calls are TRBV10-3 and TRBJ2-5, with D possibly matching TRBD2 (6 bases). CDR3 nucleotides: TGTGCCATCAGGGGCGGGATCGGGGAGACCCAGTACTTC. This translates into CAIRGGIGETQYF.